The 30 T cell receptor beta chains reported below all come from one sample, sequenced in a study of neurological immune-mediated disorders. TCRdb re-called the 5' RACE reads through MiXCR, storing one row per CDR3 protein. The table shows around 25,000 distinct CDR3 sequences, with 2% to 2.5% occurring only once. Material for sequencing was PBMCs. Receptors were obtained from a woman aged 45-65 years with multiple sclerosis.

This clonotype has a count of ten or more. This chain connects TRBV20-1 to TRBJ2-3, with 7 bases matching TRBD1. J gave up 2 bases and V 3 bases, and 11 bases lay outside the gene matches. Germline V gene sequence: CDR1 DFQATT, CDR2 SNEGSKA (reference sequence). The CDR3 is made up of 16 amino acids. In DNA form, the CDR3 reads TGCAGTGCTAGCAGGCTGACAGGGTCCCCCACAGATACGCAGTATTTT. Translation: CSASRLTGSPTDTQYF.

This clonotype appeared many times. The J gene is TRBJ1-1, the V gene TRBV5-1, with 7 positions matching TRBD1. Germline V gene sequence: CDR1 SGHRS, CDR2 YFSETQ. J lost 2 bases, V lost 7 bases, and 8 bases had no gene match. This CDR3 comprises 14 residues. This chain's CDR3 is CASRSQGVNTEAFF. In DNA form, the CDR3 reads TGCGCCAGCCGGTCTCAGGGGGTAAACACTGAAGCTTTCTTT.

At least ten counts were recorded for this clonotype. This chain links TRBV18 with TRBJ1-1, with a weak D call TRBD1 (5 bases). From germline, CDR1 is KGHSH and CDR2 LQKENI. The CDR3 is 13 amino acids. With 5 bases removed from V and 0 bases from J, the gap between germline ends came to 7 bases. CDR3: CASSEDMNTEAFF. CDR3 bases: TGTGCCAGCTCAGAGGACATGAACACTGAAGCTTTCTTT.

This clonotype was observed many times. The chain links TRBV4-1 to TRBJ2-3; D is uncertain. The germline V and J ends were trimmed by 4 bases and 1 base, with 6 bases remaining between them. CDR1 and CDR2 (germline): MGHRA, YSYEKL. The CDR3 has 13 amino acids. The CDR3, as DNA: TGCGCCAGCAGCCGACCGGGCACAGATACGCAGTATTTT. Translated, it gives CASSRPGTDTQYF.

This clonotype was observed a handful of times. This chain links TRBV21-1 with TRBJ2-7; the table's D gene call, TRBD1, was not cross checked with the DNA. TRBV21-1 has pseudogene status. The CDR3 covers 15 residues. This chain's CDR3 is CASSKRGQGYYEQYF. In nucleotides, the CDR3 is TGTGCCAGCAGCAAGAGGGGACAGGGGTACTACGAGCAGTACTTC.

This clonotype was seen a few times. The chain links TRBV20-1 to TRBJ2-3, with 7 positions matching TRBD1. This CDR3 is built from 16 residues. Germline V gene sequence: CDR1 DFQATT, CDR2 SNEGSKA (reference sequence). V gave up 3 bases and J gave up 4 bases; unmatched junction bases: 13. This CDR3 is CSASGSDRAPSDTQYF. CDR3 coding DNA: TGCAGTGCTAGTGGGAGTGACAGGGCCCCTTCAGATACGCAGTATTTT.

This clonotype was counted many times. The genes are TRBV29-1 and TRBJ2-4; perhaps TRBD1 as D (6 bases). Trimming took off 6 bases at V and 0 bases at J, with 15 bases between the two ends. Germline lookup yields CDR1 SQVTM and CDR2 ANQGSEA. This CDR3 has 15 residues. The CDR3 loop is CSVSRGIGAKNIQYF. The CDR3 region has the DNA TGCAGCGTCTCTAGGGGGATCGGAGCCAAAAACATTCAGTACTTC.

A few counts support this clonotype. CDR3: CASSLEASGRDNEQFF. In nucleotides, the CDR3 is TGTGCCAGCAGCTTAGAGGCTAGCGGGAGAGACAATGAGCAGTTCTTC. This chain links TRBV7-6 with TRBJ2-1; 10 positions agree with TRBD2. Germline V lookup: CDR1 SGHVS, CDR2 FNYEAQ. The CDR3 spans 16 residues. Germline trimming cut 1 base from V and 5 bases from J; bases unmatched to any gene: 5.

The table lists this clonotype with many counts. This chain joins TRBV29-1 and TRBJ2-7, with 8 bases aligning to TRBD2. This CDR3 spans 12 amino acids. With 7 bases clipped from V and 7 bases from J, the junction kept 9 bases outside the gene matches. Germline CDR1 and CDR2: SQVTM and ANQGSEA. The CDR3 region is CSGRVTGGEQYF. Written as DNA, the CDR3 is TGCAGCGGAAGGGTCACGGGAGGGGAGCAGTACTTC.

This clonotype has ten or more counts. CDR3 nucleotides: TGCGCCAGCAGCGACGATACGGGGCTGAATTCACCCCTCCACTTT. It yields the protein CASSDDTGLNSPLHF. The chain uses TRBV5-1 and TRBJ1-6; the D gene is possibly TRBD1 (5 bases). The CDR3 extends over 15 amino acids. V was pared by 4 bases and J by 7 bases, with 15 bases between. CDR1 is SGHRS, CDR2 YFSETQ, per germline.

This clonotype was found many times. The chain combines TRBV30 with TRBJ2-7; TRBD2 matches 7 bases. Germline loops: CDR1 GTSNPN, CDR2 SVGIG (reference sequence). This CDR3 region has 10 residues. V trimming: 7 bases; J trimming: 4 bases; junction bases outside the gene matches: 1. CDR3 nucleotides: TGTGCCTCGGGGGGTTACGAGCAGTACTTC. This gives the protein CASGGYEQYF.

This clonotype was recorded many times. V and J are TRBV6-5 and TRBJ2-7; D is ambiguous. The V gene's germline CDR1 is MNHEY and CDR2 SVGAGI. The CDR3 consists of 13 residues. V lost 0 bases, J lost 4 bases, and 7 bases lay in between. The CDR3, as DNA: TGTGCCAGCAGTTACTCCACTCAGTACGAGCAGTACTTC. It yields the protein CASSYSTQYEQYF.

In its sample, this clonotype was seen many times. This chain uses TRBV9 with TRBJ2-1; 7 positions match TRBD2. The CDR3 spans 15 residues. The V and J ends lost 0 bases and 7 bases, in that order; junction bases with no gene match: 7. Germline V lookup: CDR1 SGDLS, CDR2 YYNGEE. CDR3 in DNA: TGTGCCAGCAGCGTAGTGGGAGCGGGACCTAATGAGCAGTTCTTC. Amino acids: CASSVVGAGPNEQFF. Complete variable domain (other parts from reference TRBV9 and TRBJ2-1): DSGVTQTPKHLITATGQRVTLRCSPRSGDLSVYWYQQSLDQGLQFLIQYYNGEERAKGNILERFSAQQFPDLHSELNLSSLELGDSALYFCASSVVGAGPNEQFFGPGTRLTVL.

This clonotype showed up many times. This rearrangement joins TRBV29-1 to TRBJ2-1; D unresolved. Germline V CDR1 and CDR2: SQVTM, ANQGSEA. This CDR3 is 12 amino acids long. Trimming took 7 bases from V and 5 from J, leaving 12 bases between them. The CDR3, as DNA: TGCAGCGCCCGGCCGTGGGACAATGAGCAGTTCTTC. Protein: CSARPWDNEQFF.

This clonotype was observed a handful of times. This sequence joins TRBV18 and TRBJ1-1; D is ambiguous. The CDR3 is 11 amino acids. Germline V gene data show CDR1 as KGHSH and CDR2 as LQKENI. V lost 2 bases to trimming and J lost 6 bases, with 4 bases between them. The CDR3 loop is CASSPDSEAFF. The CDR3 nucleotides are TGTGCCAGCTCACCAGACTCTGAAGCTTTCTTT.

Ten or more counts support this clonotype. This chain connects TRBV12-3 or TRBV12-4 to TRBJ1-2; 8 nucleotides match TRBD1. J was trimmed by 5 bases and V by 5 bases; bases with no gene match: 7. The CDR3 contains 14 residues. CDR3 sequence reads: CASSDTGGRYGYTF. The CDR3 coding sequence is TGTGCCAGCAGTGATACAGGGGGACGGTATGGCTACACCTTC.

This clonotype appeared many times. V and J are TRBV20-1 and TRBJ1-4, with 8 bases identical to TRBD1. This CDR3 is built from 13 residues. The germline CDR1 and CDR2 sequences are DFQATT and SNEGSKA (reference sequence). Trimming took 6 bases from V and 8 from J; bases not matched to a gene: 8. As DNA, the CDR3 is TGCAGTGCCCAAATCGACAGGGGCGAAAAACTGTTTTTT. It yields the protein CSAQIDRGEKLFF.

This clonotype has at least ten counts. The V call is TRBV12-3 or TRBV12-4, the J call TRBJ1-2; D is undetermined. V was cut by 5 bases and J by 7 bases, with 14 bases left in between. The CDR3 is 13 residues long. The CDR3 bases are TGTGCCAGCAGTCAAACCTGGATCACTGGCTACACCTTC. It encodes CASSQTWITGYTF.

Notes on this clonotype: A much larger clone lies a single base off, so this may be a read error. The V and J genes are TRBV12-3 or TRBV12-4 and TRBJ2-5; D uncertain. The CDR3 consists of 11 residues. In DNA form, the CDR3 reads TGTGTCAGCAGTGCCGGGGAGACCCAGTACTTC. Translation: CVSSAGETQYF.

This clonotype was picked up many times. J is TRBJ2-1 and V is TRBV5-1; D is possibly TRBD1 (5 bases). The CDR3 runs to 12 residues. Germline CDR1 SGHRS, CDR2 YFSETQ. The ends were cut back, 4 bases at V and 7 bases at J, with 9 bases in the middle. CDR3 sequence reads: CASSPGSNEQFF. Written as DNA, the CDR3 is TGCGCCAGCAGCCCAGGGTCGAATGAGCAGTTCTTC.

Many counts were recorded for this clonotype. This sequence joins TRBV27 and TRBJ1-2, with 8 positions matching TRBD1. There are 14 residues in the CDR3. Looked up from germline, CDR1 is MNHEY and CDR2 is SMNVEV (reference sequence). V lost 3 bases, J lost 8 bases, and 8 bases stayed unmatched. CDR3 region: CASSFLGQGGGYTF. The DNA of the CDR3 is TGTGCCAGCAGTTTCCTCGGACAGGGCGGAGGCTACACCTTC.

Relative to its sample, this clonotype is medium-sized. This chain joins TRBV5-1 and TRBJ1-1, with TRBD1 matching 8 bases. Germline assignment: CDR1 SGHRS and CDR2 YFSETQ. J was trimmed by 1 base and V by 4 bases; bases with no gene match: 6. There are 15 residues in the CDR3. The CDR3: CASSENRGANTEAFF. As DNA, the CDR3 is TGCGCCAGCAGCGAGAACAGGGGGGCGAACACTGAAGCTTTCTTT.

This clonotype was seen repeatedly, ten times or more. This sequence joins TRBV20-1 and TRBJ2-3; 13 bases fit TRBD2. In germline, CDR1 is DFQATT, CDR2 SNEGSKA (reference sequence). Trimming removed 3 bases from V and 1 base from J; junction bases left unmatched: 4. This CDR3 has 16 amino acids. The CDR3, as DNA: TGCAGTGCTAGGAGACTAGCGGGAGGCGGCACAGATACGCAGTATTTT. Translated: CSARRLAGGGTDTQYF.

There are many counts of this clonotype. The rearrangement uses TRBV29-1 and TRBJ1-1, with D possibly TRBD1 on 5 matching bases. Germline V CDR1 and CDR2: SQVTM, ANQGSEA. Trimming pared 6 bases from V and 6 bases from J, leaving 14 bases between. The CDR3 has 12 amino acids. The CDR3 DNA sequence: TGCAGCGTAGCAAGGGGCCATCCTGAAGCTTTCTTT. This sequence encodes CSVARGHPEAFF.

This clonotype was counted ten times or more. V and J are TRBV20-1 and TRBJ1-5, with 9 bases identical to TRBD1. The J segment lost 5 bases and the V segment lost 0 bases, leaving 5 bases of the junction unmatched. Germline CDR1 DFQATT, CDR2 SNEGSKA (reference sequence). The CDR3 covers 15 residues. The CDR3 here is CSARDSGQGYQPQHF. The CDR3 coding sequence is TGCAGTGCTAGAGACTCGGGACAGGGTTATCAGCCCCAGCATTTT.

This clonotype was counted many times. V gene TRBV5-8 combines with J gene TRBJ2-1; D might be TRBD2 (6 bases). Trimming removed 7 bases from V and 10 bases from J, with 15 bases in between. Per the germline V gene, CDR1 is SGHTS and CDR2 is YDEGEE. The CDR3 is made up of 12 amino acids. CDR3 nucleotide sequence: TGTGCCAGCGGCGGGACCCCCCGGGAGCAGTTCTTC. It specifies CASGGTPREQFF. Full variable domain (remainder filled in from reference TRBV5-8 and TRBJ2-1): EAGVTQSPTHLIKTRGQQATLRCSPISGHTSVYWYQQALGLGLQFLLWYDEGEERNRGNFPPRFSGRQFPNYSSELNVNALELEDSALYLCASGGTPREQFFGPGTRLTVL.

The sample holds many counts of this clonotype. The chain has TRBV20-1 and TRBJ2-2; 10 bases are a match to TRBD2. V dropped 3 bases and J dropped 3; count of bases not matched to a gene: 4. CDR1 and CDR2 from the germline V gene are DFQATT and SNEGSKA (reference sequence). This CDR3 has 15 amino acids. The CDR3 loop reads CSARSGRAHTGELFF. The CDR3 DNA reads TGCAGTGCTAGGAGCGGGAGGGCCCACACCGGGGAGCTGTTTTTT.

Points on this clonotype: At one end, the junction sequence differs from germline, possibly due to a read error. V usage is TRBV3-1 and J usage is TRBJ1-6; weak D call: TRBD1 (5 bases). Germline V gene data show CDR1 as LGHDT and CDR2 as YNNKEL (reference sequence). The CDR3 is made up of 16 amino acids. CDR3 region: CASSLPQTRGNSPLNF. As DNA, the CDR3 is TGTGCCAGCAGCTTACCCCAGACAAGGGGTAATTCACCCCTCAACTTT. Complete variable domain (other parts from reference TRBV3-1 and TRBJ1-6): DTAVSQTPKYLVTQMGNDKSIKCEQNLGHDTMYWYKQDSKKFLKIMFSYNNKELIINETVPNRFSPKSPDKAHLNLHINSLELGDSAVYFCASSLPQTRGNSPLNFGNGTRLTVT.

Many counts were recorded for this clonotype. The rearrangement links TRBV2 to TRBJ2-2, with unresolved D. Deletions cut 6 bases from V and 4 bases from J, with 9 bases between. Per the germline V gene, CDR1 is SNHLY and CDR2 is FYNNEI. The CDR3 totals 13 residues. The CDR3 sequence is CASRRQTTGELFF. CDR3 bases: TGTGCCAGCAGGCGGCAGACCACCGGGGAGCTGTTTTTT.

This clonotype was counted a few times. The V gene is TRBV6-5, the J gene TRBJ2-5; tentative D call: TRBD1 (5 bases). Germline CDR1 and CDR2: MNHEY and SVGAGI. CDR3 length: 15 residues. With 2 bases removed from V and 5 bases from J, the gap between germline ends came to 15 bases. The CDR3 DNA reads as TGTGCCAGCAGTTACCTTAGACAGAACTTGGAGACCCAGTACTTC. It translates to CASSYLRQNLETQYF.